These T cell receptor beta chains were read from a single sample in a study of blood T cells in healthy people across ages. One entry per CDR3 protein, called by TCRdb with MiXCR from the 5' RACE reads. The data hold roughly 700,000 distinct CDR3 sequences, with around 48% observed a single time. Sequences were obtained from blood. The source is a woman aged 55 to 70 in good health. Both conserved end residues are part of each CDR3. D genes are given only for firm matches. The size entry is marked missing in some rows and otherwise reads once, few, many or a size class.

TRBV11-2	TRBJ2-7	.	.	CASGTYYTGSRAHEQYF	TGTGCCAGCGGAACGTACTACACCGGGTCGAGGGCCCACGAGCAGTACTTC
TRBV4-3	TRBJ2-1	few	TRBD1	CASSQTGGSYNEQFF	TGCGCCAGCAGCCAAACAGGGGGGAGCTACAATGAGCAGTTCTTC
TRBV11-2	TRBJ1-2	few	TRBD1	CASSFARFGTEYGYTF	TGTGCCAGCAGCTTTGCTCGGTTCGGGACAGAGTATGGCTACACCTTC
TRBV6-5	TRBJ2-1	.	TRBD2	CASSFQTGLAGGNEQFF	TGTGCCAGCAGTTTTCAAACGGGACTAGCGGGAGGGAATGAGCAGTTCTTC
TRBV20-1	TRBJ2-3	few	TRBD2	CSARGGLAITDTQYF	TGCAGTGCCCGAGGGGGACTAGCAATCACAGATACGCAGTATTTT
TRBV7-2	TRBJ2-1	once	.	CASSQDSGYNEQFF	TGTGCCAGCAGCCAGGACAGTGGATACAATGAGCAGTTCTTC
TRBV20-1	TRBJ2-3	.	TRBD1	CSARQGLGADTQYF	TGCAGTGCAAGACAGGGGCTAGGGGCAGATACGCAGTATTTT
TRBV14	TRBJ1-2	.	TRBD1	CASSPQGESYGYTF	TGTGCCAGCAGCCCCCAGGGGGAATCGTATGGCTACACCTTC
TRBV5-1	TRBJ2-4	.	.	CASREQGFSPNIQYF	TGCGCCAGCAGGGAACAGGGATTTTCCCCCAACATTCAGTACTTC
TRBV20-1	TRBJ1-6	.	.	CSARERGGVYNPPLHF	TGCAGTGCTAGAGAACGGGGAGGTGTCTATAATCCACCCCTCCACTTT
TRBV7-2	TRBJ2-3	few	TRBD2	CASSARTSGRTDTQYF	TGTGCCAGCAGCGCCCGGACTAGCGGGAGGACAGATACGCAGTATTTT
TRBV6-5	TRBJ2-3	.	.	CASSRGGPPSTDTQYF	TGTGCCAGCAGTAGGGGTGGACCCCCAAGCACAGATACGCAGTATTTT
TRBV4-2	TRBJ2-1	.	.	CASSQDGNGEQFF	TGTGCCAGCAGCCAAGACGGGAACGGTGAGCAGTTCTTC
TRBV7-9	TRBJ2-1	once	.	CASSLSQGSSYNEQFF	TGTGCCAGCAGCTTATCCCAGGGGAGCTCCTACAATGAGCAGTTCTTC
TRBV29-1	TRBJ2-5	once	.	CSVAGSGETQYF	TGCAGCGTAGCCGGGTCCGGAGAGACCCAGTACTTC
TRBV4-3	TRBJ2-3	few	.	CASSQDAGIYTDTQYF	TGCGCCAGCAGCCAAGATGCGGGAATCTACACAGATACGCAGTATTTT
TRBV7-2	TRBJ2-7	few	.	CASSHRDTEQYF	TGTGCCAGCAGCCATCGGGATACCGAGCAGTACTTC
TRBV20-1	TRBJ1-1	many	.	CSALPRGWNTEAFF	TGCAGTGCTCTGCCCCGCGGGTGGAACACTGAAGCTTTCTTT
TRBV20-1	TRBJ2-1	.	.	CSARVLSADEQFF	TGCAGTGCTAGAGTCCTCAGCGCCGATGAGCAGTTCTTC
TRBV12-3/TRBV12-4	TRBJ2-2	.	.	CASRPRDSDTGELFF	TGTGCCAGCCGTCCCCGGGACTCTGACACCGGGGAGCTGTTTTTT
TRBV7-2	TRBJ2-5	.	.	CANSLFAGTSGEQYF	TGTGCCAACAGCTTATTTGCGGGTACCTCGGGGGAGCAGTACTTC
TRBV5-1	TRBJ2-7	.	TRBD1	CASSLVGAGGNEQYF	TGCGCCAGCAGCTTGGTCGGGGCAGGGGGCAACGAGCAGTACTTC
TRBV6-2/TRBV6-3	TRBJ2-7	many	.	CASSYRLDTLAYEQYF	TGTGCCAGCAGTTACCGACTGGACACGCTTGCCTACGAGCAGTACTTC
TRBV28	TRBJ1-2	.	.	CASSGRTNYGYTF	TGTGCCAGCAGTGGGAGAACTAACTATGGCTACACCTTC
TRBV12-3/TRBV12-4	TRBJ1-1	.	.	CASSLRRRTAGSTEAFF	TGTGCCAGCAGTTTAAGGAGGAGGACCGCTGGTAGCACTGAAGCTTTCTTT
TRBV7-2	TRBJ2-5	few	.	CASSWARVPLGTQYF	TGTGCCAGCAGCTGGGCCCGGGTCCCTCTCGGGACCCAGTACTTC
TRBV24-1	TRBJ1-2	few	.	CATSDSAGLEDYGYTF	TGTGCCACCAGTGATTCCGCAGGGCTGGAGGACTATGGCTACACCTTC
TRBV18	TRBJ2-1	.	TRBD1	CASSPPGQGYEQFF	TGTGCCAGCTCGCCCCCGGGACAGGGCTATGAGCAGTTCTTC
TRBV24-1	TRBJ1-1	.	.	CATAGQGGTEAFF	TGTGCCACCGCCGGCCAGGGTGGGACTGAAGCTTTCTTT
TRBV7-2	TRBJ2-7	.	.	CASSLRRLDSRAYNEQYF	TGTGCCAGCAGCCTCCGCCGACTAGACTCTCGGGCCTACAATGAGCAGTACTTC
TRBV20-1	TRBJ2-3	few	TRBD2	CSAPGLAGAGADTQYF	TGCAGTGCCCCGGGACTAGCGGGAGCTGGTGCAGATACGCAGTATTTT
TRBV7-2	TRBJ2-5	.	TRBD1	CASSWDRTETQYF	TGTGCCAGCAGCTGGGACAGGACAGAGACCCAGTACTTC
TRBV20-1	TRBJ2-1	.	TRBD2	CSARTSGSDYNEQFF	TGCAGTGCAAGGACGAGCGGGAGTGACTACAATGAGCAGTTCTTC
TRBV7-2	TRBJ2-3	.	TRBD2	CASSFPGTSGSTQYF	TGTGCCAGCAGCTTCCCTGGGACTAGTGGTTCTACGCAGTATTTT
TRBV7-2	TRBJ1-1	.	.	CASSSLTLMNTEAFF	TGTGCCAGCAGCTCCTTGACACTGATGAACACTGAAGCTTTCTTT
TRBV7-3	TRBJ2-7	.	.	CASSASQGGEQYF	TGTGCCAGCAGCGCATCCCAGGGGGGCGAGCAGTACTTC
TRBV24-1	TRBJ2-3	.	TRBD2	CATATVGRGGTDTQYF	TGTGCCACCGCCACAGTAGGGAGGGGAGGCACAGATACGCAGTATTTT
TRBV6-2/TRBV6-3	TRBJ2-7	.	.	CASRLAVKTGAPYEQYF	TGTGCCAGCAGACTAGCGGTTAAAACAGGGGCGCCCTACGAGCAGTACTTC
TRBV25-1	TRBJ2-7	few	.	CASRKGYEQYF	TGTGCCAGCAGGAAGGGCTACGAGCAGTACTTC
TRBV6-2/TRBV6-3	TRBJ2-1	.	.	CASSVGGARAYNEQFF	TGTGCCAGCAGTGTCGGAGGAGCGCGCGCTTACAATGAGCAGTTCTTC
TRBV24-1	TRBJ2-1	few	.	CATSDLRQENNEQFF	TGTGCCACCAGTGATTTGCGGCAGGAAAACAATGAGCAGTTCTTC
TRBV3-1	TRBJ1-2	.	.	CASSLRDGGVYGCTF	TGTGCCAGCAGCCTTCGGGACGGGGGGGTCTATGGCTGCACCTTC
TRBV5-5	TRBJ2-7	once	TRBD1	CASSRDRQTSYEQYF	TGTGCCAGCAGTCGGGACAGGCAAACTTCCTACGAGCAGTACTTC
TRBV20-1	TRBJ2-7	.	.	CSAIALDAAEQYF	TGCAGTGCTATTGCACTAGACGCGGCCGAGCAGTACTTC
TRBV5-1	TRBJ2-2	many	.	CASSLGARENTGELFF	TGCGCCAGCAGCTTGGGGGCCAGGGAGAACACCGGGGAGCTGTTTTTT
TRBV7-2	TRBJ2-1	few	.	CASSRDSVVNEQFF	TGTGCCAGCAGCCGAGACAGCGTTGTAAATGAGCAGTTCTTC
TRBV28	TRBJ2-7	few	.	CASSSPRDLSYEQYF	TGTGCCAGCAGTTCTCCCCGGGACCTATCCTACGAGCAGTACTTC
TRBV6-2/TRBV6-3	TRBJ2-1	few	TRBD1	CASSTGTVYNEQFF	TGTGCCAGCTCTACGGGGACAGTCTACAATGAGCAGTTCTTC
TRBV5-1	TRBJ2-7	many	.	CASSSEGTPSYEQYF	TGCGCCAGCAGCAGTGAGGGGACACCCTCCTACGAGCAGTACTTC
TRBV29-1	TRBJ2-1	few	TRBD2	CSVGGGRGYNEQFF	TGCAGCGTTGGGGGCGGGAGGGGTTACAATGAGCAGTTCTTC
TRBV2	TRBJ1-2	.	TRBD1	CASTGQASYGYTF	TGTGCCAGCACTGGACAGGCCTCCTATGGCTACACCTTC
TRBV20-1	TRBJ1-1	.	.	CSASLGGPSTEAFF	TGCAGTGCTAGTCTTGGCGGGCCAAGCACTGAAGCTTTCTTT
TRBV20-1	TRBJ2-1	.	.	CSAVAELSYNEQFF	TGCAGTGCGGTAGCGGAACTCTCCTACAATGAGCAGTTCTTC